This T cell receptor beta chain emerged from a study of blood T cell repertoires in COVID-19. Study details: The United States, Italy and Spain supplied acute and convalescent COVID-19 samples.

As originally analysed: Amplification of reference gene primers was used by the study to estimate nucleated cell counts. Profiling relied on immunoSEQ multiplex PCR, and the TCRdb table lists in-frame clones only, not all of them. The D gene and trimming were derived from the DNA, and the V and J assignments and clone size from that table. The repertoire has around 270,000 clones, 75% to 90% of them found once; the top ten carry approximately 4.3%. The specimen sequenced was peripheral blood. This TCR came from a man aged 40-55 years with acute or convalescent COVID-19.

The CDR3 protein is CASSLGQGGEQFF. The CDR3 nucleotides are TGTGCCAGCAGCCTGGGACAGGGGGGCGAGCAGTTCTTC. This chain links TRBV7-9 with TRBJ2-1, with 11 bases matching TRBD1. V was clipped by 5 bases and J by 10 bases; unmatched bases: 4. The CDR3 totals 13 residues. Germline CDR1 is SEHNR and CDR2 is FQNEAQ (reference sequence).